A selection of T cell receptor beta chains follows, all from one sample in a study of cytomegalovirus exposure and HLA in healthy donors. This table comes from immunoSEQ multiplex PCR, and its TCRdb copy is limited to in-frame clones, with some not included. This table holds some 130,000 clones, about nine tenths found once. The sequencing sample was made of PBMCs. The receptor set was obtained from a young man in good health and CMV-seronegative. Both conserved end residues are part of each CDR3. D genes are given only for firm matches. Clone size, where shown, is once, few, many, or a class for clones that have expanded.

D	J	size	V	DNA	CDR3
-	TRBJ2-7	-	TRBV5-4	TGTGCCAGCAGCTTGCAAAACTCCTACGAGCAGTACTTC	CASSLQNSYEQYF
TRBD2	TRBJ2-2	-	TRBV7-6	TGTGCCAGCAGCCCACGAACTAGCGGGAAGGCCGGGGAGCTGTTTTTT	CASSPRTSGKAGELFF
TRBD2	TRBJ2-7	-	TRBV5-1	TGCGCCAGCAGCTACTTCGGACTAGCGGGAGGTTTTAAGGAGCAGTACTTC	CASSYFGLAGGFKEQYF
-	TRBJ2-3	-	TRBV11-3	TGTGCCAGCAGGGGGCCTAGCACAGATACGCAGTATTTT	CASRGPSTDTQYF
TRBD2	TRBJ2-7	-	TRBV29-1	TGCAGCGTTGACGGGGGCGGGGGGCGTCGGTACGAGCAGTACTTC	CSVDGGGGRRYEQYF
TRBD1	TRBJ1-5	-	TRBV27	TGTGCCAGTAGTGAGAGGGGGCTGGATCAGCCCCAGCATTTT	CASSERGLDQPQHF
-	TRBJ2-1	-	TRBV9	TGTGCCAGCAGCGTAGCTAAAAATGAGCAGTTCTTC	CASSVAKNEQFF
TRBD1	TRBJ2-1	-	TRBV15	TGTGCCACCAGTCCGAGGGGGCGGTCCTCCTACAATGAGCAGTTCTTC	CATSPRGRSSYNEQFF
-	TRBJ2-7	-	TRBV6-6	TGTGCCAGCAGTTACAAAGGGCCGGGGGAATACGAGCAGTACTTC	CASSYKGPGEYEQYF
TRBD2	TRBJ2-1	-	TRBV4-1	TGCGCCAGCAGCCAAGATGGGCTAGCGGACAATGAGCAGTTCTTC	CASSQDGLADNEQFF
TRBD2	TRBJ2-1	-	TRBV5-1	TGCGCCAGCAGCTTCTTGGCGGGAGCCTACAATGAGCAGTTCTTC	CASSFLAGAYNEQFF
-	TRBJ2-1	-	TRBV10-1	TGCGCCAGCAGTGCGACTCCCAGTAGGCCCAATGAGCAGTTCTTC	CASSATPSRPNEQFF
TRBD1	TRBJ1-2	-	TRBV6-1	TGTGCCAGCAGTGAAAGGACAGGGGCTTATGGCTACACCTTC	CASSERTGAYGYTF
TRBD2	TRBJ2-7	-	TRBV30	TGTGCCTGGAAACGCAGGGCCCGGGGGGTGCAGTACTTC	CAWKRRARGVQYF
-	TRBJ1-3	-	TRBV2	TGTGCCAGCAGTGGAGAGTCCCGCTCTGGAAACACCATATATTTT	CASSGESRSGNTIYF
TRBD1	TRBJ2-7	-	TRBV30	TGTGCCTGGAGTTGGACAGGGTTTATGAACGAGCAGTACTTC	CAWSWTGFMNEQYF
TRBD2	TRBJ2-3	-	TRBV5-1	TGCGCCAGCAGACTAGCGGCTAGCACAGATACGCAGTATTTT	CASRLAASTDTQYF
-	TRBJ1-1	-	TRBV7-2	TGTGCCAGCAGCTTAAACCCGGGGTACACTGAAGCTTTCTTT	CASSLNPGYTEAFF
-	TRBJ2-7	-	TRBV19	TGTGCCAGTAGTACCCAAGGGGTTCCGTTACCCTACGAGCAGTACTTC	CASSTQGVPLPYEQYF
-	TRBJ2-2	once	TRBV7-9	TGTGCCAGCAGCTTAGGGGGCCGGGAGCTGTTTTTT	CASSLGGRELFF
-	TRBJ2-7	-	TRBV5-1	TGCGCCAGCAGCCCCCGGGGGTTTGGAGGCTCCTACGAGCAGTACTTC	CASSPRGFGGSYEQYF
TRBD1	TRBJ2-7	-	TRBV5-5	TGTGCCAGCAGCCAGGGACAGGGAGGTTCCGAGCAGTACTTC	CASSQGQGGSEQYF
-	TRBJ2-1	-	TRBV27	TGTGCCAGCAGTTTATCGGCGGGGTACAATGAGCAGTTCTTC	CASSLSAGYNEQFF
TRBD1	TRBJ2-1	-	TRBV5-1	TGCGCCAGCAGCGGAGACAGGGGAGGGCAGTTCTTC	CASSGDRGGQFF
-	TRBJ1-2	-	TRBV29-1	TGCAGCGTTCGTCAGGGGTTTATCGACTACACCTTC	CSVRQGFIDYTF
TRBD1	TRBJ2-2	-	TRBV7-9	TGTGCCAGCAGCCAGACAGGGGGAGCCGGGGAGCTGTTTTTT	CASSQTGGAGELFF
-	TRBJ1-2	-	TRBV2	TGTGCCAGCAGTGAAGGGCAGGGCAACTATGGCTACACCTTC	CASSEGQGNYGYTF
TRBD2	TRBJ2-1	-	TRBV2	TGTGCCAGCAGACTAGGACTAGCGGGAGACGATGAGCAGTTCTTC	CASRLGLAGDDEQFF
-	TRBJ2-5	once	TRBV27	TGTGCCAGCAGTTTCTTCCGGGATAACCAAGAGACCCAGTACTTC	CASSFFRDNQETQYF
TRBD2	TRBJ2-1	-	TRBV5-1	TGCGCCAGCAGCCGCGGACTAGCGGGCGAGTTTTGGGGGAGTGAGCAGTTCTTC	CASSRGLAGEFWGSEQFF
TRBD2	TRBJ2-7	once	TRBV5-1	TGCGCCAGCAGCATACTTACTAGCGGGAACGAGCAGTACTTC	CASSILTSGNEQYF
-	TRBJ1-5	-	TRBV7-9	TGTGCCAGCAGCTTAGATGACAGGCATCAGCCCCAGCATTTT	CASSLDDRHQPQHF
-	TRBJ2-1	-	TRBV7-3	TGTGCCAGCAGCCTCTCTAGTACCTACAATGAGCAGTTCTTC	CASSLSSTYNEQFF
TRBD2	TRBJ2-1	-	TRBV2	TGTGCCAGCACCGGGACACTAGCGGGACTTTACAATGAGCAGTTCTTC	CASTGTLAGLYNEQFF
-	TRBJ2-7	-	TRBV4-1	TGCGCCAGCAGCCAATCGCGGATGAACACGTTCGAGCAGTACTTC	CASSQSRMNTFEQYF
-	TRBJ1-5	-	TRBV19	TGTGCCAGTAGTGCCAGGGATGTCGGCAATCAGCCCCAGCATTTT	CASSARDVGNQPQHF
-	TRBJ2-7	-	TRBV19	TGTGCCAGTAGCTTAGGGGGAGTTTCCTACGAGCAGTACTTC	CASSLGGVSYEQYF
-	TRBJ2-7	-	TRBV9	TGTGCCAGCAGCCCCGGGGAGATAGCCTACGAGCAGTACTTC	CASSPGEIAYEQYF
TRBD2	TRBJ2-5	-	TRBV7-2	TGTGCCAGCAGCAGGGAGGGGCAGAAAGAGACCCAGTACTTC	CASSREGQKETQYF
-	TRBJ1-3	-	TRBV7-2	TGTGCCAGCAGCCCAACGAGGCCCGGAAACACCATATATTTT	CASSPTRPGNTIYF
-	TRBJ2-7	-	TRBV27	TGTGCCAGCAGTGTTGCGGGGACCTCCTACGAGCAGTACTTC	CASSVAGTSYEQYF
TRBD1	TRBJ1-2	-	TRBV14	TGTGCCAGCAGCCAGCGACAGGGTAGTGGCTACACCTTC	CASSQRQGSGYTF
TRBD2	TRBJ2-1	-	TRBV27	TGTGCCAGCAGTTTGGTTGGGACAGCCGGGACTAGCGTCCGCAATGAGCAGTTCTTC	CASSLVGTAGTSVRNEQFF
-	TRBJ1-1	-	TRBV2	TGTGCCAGCAGTGTGGGTAGGGCTGGGGCCACTGAAGCTTTCTTT	CASSVGRAGATEAFF
-	TRBJ1-1	-	TRBV30	TGTGCCTGGAGTGGACAGCACACTGAAGCTTTCTTT	CAWSGQHTEAFF
-	TRBJ2-1	-	TRBV7-9	TGTGCCAGCAGCACGGGACTGATCTCAATCTTC	CASSTGLISIF
TRBD1	TRBJ1-1	-	TRBV19	TGTGCCAGTAGTCCTTGGGGGACAGGGGCTACGGAAGCTTTCTTT	CASSPWGTGATEAFF
-	TRBJ1-4	-	TRBV6-6	TGTGCCAGCAGTCGGGCCGAGGGTCGGATTGATGAAAAACTGTTTTTT	CASSRAEGRIDEKLFF
-	TRBJ2-3	-	TRBV4-1	TGCGCCAGCAGCCAAGAAGCCTCGACGCAGTATTTT	CASSQEASTQYF
TRBD1	TRBJ2-5	-	TRBV5-4	TGTGCCAGCAGCTCGGGACAGTCACAAGAGACCCAGTACTTC	CASSSGQSQETQYF
TRBD1	TRBJ1-3	once	TRBV7-9	TGTGCCAGCAGCGAGGGACAGGGCGTAAACACCATATATTTT	CASSEGQGVNTIYF
TRBD1	TRBJ2-2	-	TRBV4-3	TGCGCCAGCAGCCAAGATGGGACAGGGGACACCGGGGAGCTGTTTTTT	CASSQDGTGDTGELFF
-	TRBJ2-7	-	TRBV14	TGTGCCAGCAGCCCCGATGAAACTAGATTCTCCGAGCAGTACTTC	CASSPDETRFSEQYF
TRBD1	TRBJ1-4	-	TRBV5-1	TGCGCCAGCAGTTTCGGACAGGGGGCGGCTAATGAAAAACTGTTTTTT	CASSFGQGAANEKLFF
-	TRBJ1-2	-	TRBV6-6	TGTGCCAGCAGTCAAAGGACGGCCTCGGGAGGGGGCTACACCTTC	CASSQRTASGGGYTF
TRBD2	TRBJ2-7	-	TRBV4-3	TGCGCCAGCAGCCAAGCTATGGCGGGGGAATACGAGCAGTACTTC	CASSQAMAGEYEQYF